This T cell receptor beta chain was documented in a study of cytomegalovirus exposure and HLA in healthy donors. Points from the study as a whole: When a later analysis compared HLA-associated TCR beta chains with equally common others, the HLA-associated chains turned out to be more clonally expanded and to have lower generation probabilities. In a later analysis, most CMV-associated TCR beta chains appeared HLA-restricted. In a later analysis, V- and J-gene trimming of beta chains associated with a DCLRE1C missense variant, replicated independently.

Remarks on this clone: Its antigen is not identified.

Primers included in the PCR were 60 Vbeta and 13 Jbeta primers. TCRdb keeps only in-frame clones here, not all; method: immunoSEQ multiplex PCR. The sample consists of around 140,000 clones, around 70% of them appearing once. Every donor was a healthy person donating bone marrow. Trimming removed 8 bases from V and 9 bases from J, with 14 bases in between. This CDR3 is 12 amino acids long. Germline values: CDR1 SEHNR, CDR2 FQNEAQ (reference sequence). The receptor was derived from a male donor in good health and CMV-seronegative. The chain has TRBV7-9 and TRBJ2-1; the D gene is possibly TRBD2 (5 bases). The sequenced material came from PBMCs. DNA of the CDR3: TGTGCCAGCTTGGACTCCAAGGTTGAGCAGTTCTTC. This encodes CASLDSKVEQFF. The full variable domain, in which reference TRBV7-9 and TRBJ2-1 provide the parts outside the CDR3, is DTGVSQNPRHKITKRGQNVTFRCDPISEHNRLYWYRQTLGQGPEFLTYFQNEAQLEKSRLLSDRFSAERPKGSFSTLEIQRTEQGDSAMYLCASLDSKVEQFFGPGTRLTVL.